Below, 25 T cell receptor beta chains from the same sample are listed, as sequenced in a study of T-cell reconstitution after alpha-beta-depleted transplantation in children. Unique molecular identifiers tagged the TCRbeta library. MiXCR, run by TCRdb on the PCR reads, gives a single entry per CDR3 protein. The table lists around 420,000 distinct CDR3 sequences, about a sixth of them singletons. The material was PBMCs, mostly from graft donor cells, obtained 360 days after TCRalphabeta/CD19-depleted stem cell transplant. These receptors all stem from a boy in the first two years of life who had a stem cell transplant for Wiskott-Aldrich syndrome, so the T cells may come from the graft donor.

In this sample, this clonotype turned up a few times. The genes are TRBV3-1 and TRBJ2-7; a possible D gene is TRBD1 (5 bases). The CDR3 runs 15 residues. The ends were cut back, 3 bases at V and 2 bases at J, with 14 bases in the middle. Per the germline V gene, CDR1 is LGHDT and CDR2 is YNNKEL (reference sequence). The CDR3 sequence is CASSQAQGNPYEQYF. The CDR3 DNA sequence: TGTGCCAGCAGCCAGGCGCAGGGTAACCCCTACGAGCAGTACTTC.

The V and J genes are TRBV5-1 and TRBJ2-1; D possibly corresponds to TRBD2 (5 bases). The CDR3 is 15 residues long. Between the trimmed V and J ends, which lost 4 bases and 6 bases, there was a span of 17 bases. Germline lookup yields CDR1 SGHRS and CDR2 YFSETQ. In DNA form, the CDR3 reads TGCGCCAGCAGCCCTACTAGGAGTCCTTCCAATGAGCAGTTCTTC. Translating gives CASSPTRSPSNEQFF.

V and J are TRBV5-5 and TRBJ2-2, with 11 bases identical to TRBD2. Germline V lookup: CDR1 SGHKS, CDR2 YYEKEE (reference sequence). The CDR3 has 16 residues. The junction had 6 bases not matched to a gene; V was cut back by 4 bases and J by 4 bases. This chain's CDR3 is CASSRLAGRSTGELFF. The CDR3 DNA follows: TGTGCCAGCAGCCGACTAGCGGGGAGGAGCACCGGGGAGCTGTTTTTT.

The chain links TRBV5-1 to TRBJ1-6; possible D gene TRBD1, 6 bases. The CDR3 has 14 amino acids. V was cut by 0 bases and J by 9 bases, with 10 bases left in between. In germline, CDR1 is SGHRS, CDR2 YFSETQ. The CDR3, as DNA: TGCGCCAGCAGCTTGGAGACAGGAGTTTCACCCCTCCACTTT. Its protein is CASSLETGVSPLHF. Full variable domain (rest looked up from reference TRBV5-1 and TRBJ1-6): KAGVTQTPRYLIKTRGQQVTLSCSPISGHRSVSWYQQTPGQGLQFLFEYFSETQRNKGNFPGRFSGRQFSNSRSEMNVSTLELGDSALYLCASSLETGVSPLHFGNGTRLTVT.

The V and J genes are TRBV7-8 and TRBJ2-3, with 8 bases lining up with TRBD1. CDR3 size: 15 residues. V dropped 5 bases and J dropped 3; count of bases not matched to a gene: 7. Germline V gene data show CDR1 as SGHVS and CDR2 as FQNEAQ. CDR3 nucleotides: TGTGCCAGCAGCGACCAGGGGGCTGTGACAGATACGCAGTATTTT. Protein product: CASSDQGAVTDTQYF.

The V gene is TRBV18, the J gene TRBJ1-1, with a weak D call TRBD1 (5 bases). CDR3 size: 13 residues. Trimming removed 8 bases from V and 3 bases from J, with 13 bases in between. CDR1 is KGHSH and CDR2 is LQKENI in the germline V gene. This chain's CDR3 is CASTGRQDTEAFF. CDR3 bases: TGTGCCAGCACAGGAAGGCAGGACACTGAAGCTTTCTTT.

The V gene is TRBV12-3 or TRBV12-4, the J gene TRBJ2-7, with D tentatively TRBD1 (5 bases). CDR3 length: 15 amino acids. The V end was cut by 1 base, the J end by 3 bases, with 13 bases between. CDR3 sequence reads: CASSLVSRGDYEQYF. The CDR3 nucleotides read TGTGCCAGCAGTTTAGTGAGTAGGGGTGACTACGAGCAGTACTTC.

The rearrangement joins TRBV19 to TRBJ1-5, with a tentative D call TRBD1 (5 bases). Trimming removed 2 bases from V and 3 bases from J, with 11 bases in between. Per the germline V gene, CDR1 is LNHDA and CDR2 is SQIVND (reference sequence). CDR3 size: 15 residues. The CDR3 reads CASSIQGLSNQPQHF. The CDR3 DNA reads TGTGCCAGTAGTATACAGGGCCTTTCCAATCAGCCCCAGCATTTT.

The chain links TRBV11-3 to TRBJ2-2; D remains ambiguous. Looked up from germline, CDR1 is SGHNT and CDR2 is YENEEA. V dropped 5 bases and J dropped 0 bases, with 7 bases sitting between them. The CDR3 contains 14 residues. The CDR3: CASSRAANTGELFF. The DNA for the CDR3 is TGTGCCAGCAGCCGTGCGGCGAACACCGGGGAGCTGTTTTTT.

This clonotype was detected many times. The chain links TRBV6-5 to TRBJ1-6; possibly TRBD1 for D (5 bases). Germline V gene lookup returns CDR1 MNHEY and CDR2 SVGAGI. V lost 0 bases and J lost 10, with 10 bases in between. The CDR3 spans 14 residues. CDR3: CASSYSKWGSPLHF. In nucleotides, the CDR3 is TGTGCCAGCAGTTACTCGAAGTGGGGGTCACCCCTCCACTTT.

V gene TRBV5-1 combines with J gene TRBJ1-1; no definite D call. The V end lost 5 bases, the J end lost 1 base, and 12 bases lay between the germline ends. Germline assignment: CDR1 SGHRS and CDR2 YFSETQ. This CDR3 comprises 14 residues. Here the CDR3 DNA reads TGCGCCAGCAGTAACCGGCAAAGGAACACTGAAGCTTTCTTT. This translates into CASSNRQRNTEAFF. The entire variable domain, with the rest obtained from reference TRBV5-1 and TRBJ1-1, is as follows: KAGVTQTPRYLIKTRGQQVTLSCSPISGHRSVSWYQQTPGQGLQFLFEYFSETQRNKGNFPGRFSGRQFSNSRSEMNVSTLELGDSALYLCASSNRQRNTEAFFGQGTRLTVV.

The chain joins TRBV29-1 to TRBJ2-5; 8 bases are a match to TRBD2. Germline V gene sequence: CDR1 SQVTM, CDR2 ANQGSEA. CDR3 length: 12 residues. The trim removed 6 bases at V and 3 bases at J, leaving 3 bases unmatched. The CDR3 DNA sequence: TGCAGCGTCCTGGGACTAGAAGAGACCCAGTACTTC. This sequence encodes CSVLGLEETQYF.

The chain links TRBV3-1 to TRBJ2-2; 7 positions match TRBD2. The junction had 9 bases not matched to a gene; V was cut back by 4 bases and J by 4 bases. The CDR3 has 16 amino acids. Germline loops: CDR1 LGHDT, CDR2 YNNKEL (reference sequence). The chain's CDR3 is CASSRRGVFRTGELFF. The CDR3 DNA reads TGTGCCAGCAGCCGACGGGGGGTATTTCGCACCGGGGAGCTGTTTTTT.

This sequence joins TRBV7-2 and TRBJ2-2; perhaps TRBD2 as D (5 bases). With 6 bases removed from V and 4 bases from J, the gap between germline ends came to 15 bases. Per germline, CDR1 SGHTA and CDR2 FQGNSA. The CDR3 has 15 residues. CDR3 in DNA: TGTGCCAGCAGTCATTGGCGGGCTGGCACCGGGGAGCTGTTTTTT. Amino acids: CASSHWRAGTGELFF.

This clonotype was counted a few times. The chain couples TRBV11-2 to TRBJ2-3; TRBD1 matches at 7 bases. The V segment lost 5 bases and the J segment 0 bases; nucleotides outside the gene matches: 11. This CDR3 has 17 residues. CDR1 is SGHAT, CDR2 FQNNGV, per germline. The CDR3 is CASSPRDRLLSTDTQYF. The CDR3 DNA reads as TGTGCCAGCAGCCCCCGGGACAGACTCCTTAGCACAGATACGCAGTATTTT.

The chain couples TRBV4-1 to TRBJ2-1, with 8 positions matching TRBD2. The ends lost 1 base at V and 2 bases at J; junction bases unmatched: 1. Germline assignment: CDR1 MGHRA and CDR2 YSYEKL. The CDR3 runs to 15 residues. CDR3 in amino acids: CASSQVAGTYNEQFF. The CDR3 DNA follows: TGCGCCAGCAGCCAAGTAGCGGGGACCTACAATGAGCAGTTCTTC.

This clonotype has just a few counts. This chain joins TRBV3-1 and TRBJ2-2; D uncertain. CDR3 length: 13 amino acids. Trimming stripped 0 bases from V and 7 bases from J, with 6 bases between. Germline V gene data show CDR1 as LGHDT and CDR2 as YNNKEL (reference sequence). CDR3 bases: TGTGCCAGCAGCCAAGATTGGATCGGGGAGCTGTTTTTT. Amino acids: CASSQDWIGELFF.

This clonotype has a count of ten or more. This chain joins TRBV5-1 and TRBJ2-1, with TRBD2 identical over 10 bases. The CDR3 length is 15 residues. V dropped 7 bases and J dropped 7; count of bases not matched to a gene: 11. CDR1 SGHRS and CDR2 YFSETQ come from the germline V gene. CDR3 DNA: TGCGCCAGCGCCCGGGCCCTAGCGGGAGTAAATGAGCAGTTCTTC. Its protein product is CASARALAGVNEQFF.

As DNA, the CDR3 is TGTGCCAGCAGCATGCTAGCGGGAGGGCCCGGCGGGGAGCTGTTTTTT. It encodes CASSMLAGGPGGELFF. The chain combines TRBV7-7 with TRBJ2-2; 12 bases are shared with TRBD2. Germline loops: CDR1 SSHAT, CDR2 FNYEAQ (reference sequence). The CDR3 extends over 16 amino acids. Trimming removed 5 bases from V and 7 bases from J; junction bases left unmatched: 8.

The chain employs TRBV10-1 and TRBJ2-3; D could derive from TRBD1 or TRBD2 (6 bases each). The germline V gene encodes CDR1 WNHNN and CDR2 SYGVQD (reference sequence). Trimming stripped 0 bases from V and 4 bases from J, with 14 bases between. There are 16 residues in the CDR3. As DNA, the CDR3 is TGCGCCAGCAGTGAGTCGAGAGGGGGGATAGCAGATACGCAGTATTTT. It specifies CASSESRGGIADTQYF.

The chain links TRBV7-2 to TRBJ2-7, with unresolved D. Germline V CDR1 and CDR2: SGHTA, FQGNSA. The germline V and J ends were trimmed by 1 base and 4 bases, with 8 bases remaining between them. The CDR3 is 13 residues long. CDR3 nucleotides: TGTGCCAGCAGCTTAGAGAGGAATTACGAGCAGTACTTC. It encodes CASSLERNYEQYF.

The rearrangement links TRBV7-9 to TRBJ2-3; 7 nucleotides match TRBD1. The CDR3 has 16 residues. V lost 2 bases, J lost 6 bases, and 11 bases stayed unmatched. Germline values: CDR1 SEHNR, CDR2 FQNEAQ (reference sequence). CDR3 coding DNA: TGTGCCAGCAGCTTAAAACAGGGGAAAGGGCCGGATACGCAGTATTTT. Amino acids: CASSLKQGKGPDTQYF.

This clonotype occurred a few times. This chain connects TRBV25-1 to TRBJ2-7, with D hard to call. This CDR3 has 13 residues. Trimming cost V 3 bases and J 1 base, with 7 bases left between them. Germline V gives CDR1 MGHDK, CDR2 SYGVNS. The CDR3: CASSETRSYEQYF. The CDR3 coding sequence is TGTGCCAGCAGTGAGACCCGTTCCTACGAGCAGTACTTC.

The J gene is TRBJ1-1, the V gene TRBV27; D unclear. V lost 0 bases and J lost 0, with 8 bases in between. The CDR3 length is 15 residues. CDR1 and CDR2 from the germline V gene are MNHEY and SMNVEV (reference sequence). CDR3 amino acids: CASSLSYMMNTEAFF. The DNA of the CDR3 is TGTGCCAGCAGTTTATCGTACATGATGAACACTGAAGCTTTCTTT.

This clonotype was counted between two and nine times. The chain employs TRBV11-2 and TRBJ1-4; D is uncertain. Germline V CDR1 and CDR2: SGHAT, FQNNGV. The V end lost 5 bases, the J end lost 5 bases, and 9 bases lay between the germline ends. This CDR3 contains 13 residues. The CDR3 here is CASSPRPNEKLFF. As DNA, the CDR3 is TGTGCCAGCAGCCCTCGCCCGAATGAAAAACTGTTTTTT.